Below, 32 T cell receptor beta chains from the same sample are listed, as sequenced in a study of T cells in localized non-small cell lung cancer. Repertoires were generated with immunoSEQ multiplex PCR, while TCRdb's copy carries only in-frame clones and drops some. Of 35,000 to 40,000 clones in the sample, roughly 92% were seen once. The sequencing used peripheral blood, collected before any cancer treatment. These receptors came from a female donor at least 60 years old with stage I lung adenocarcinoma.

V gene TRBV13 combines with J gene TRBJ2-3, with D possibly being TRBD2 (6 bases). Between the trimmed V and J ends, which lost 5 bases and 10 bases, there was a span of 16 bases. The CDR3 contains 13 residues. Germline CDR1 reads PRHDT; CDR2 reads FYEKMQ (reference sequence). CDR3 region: CASSTLGLQAQYF. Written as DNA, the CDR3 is TGTGCCAGCAGCACCCTGGGACTCCAGGCGCAGTATTTT.

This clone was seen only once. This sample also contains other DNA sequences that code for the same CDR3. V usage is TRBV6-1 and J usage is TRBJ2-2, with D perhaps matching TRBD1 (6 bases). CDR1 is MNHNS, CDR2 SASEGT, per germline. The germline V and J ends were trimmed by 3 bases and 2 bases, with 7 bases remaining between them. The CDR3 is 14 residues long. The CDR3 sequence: CASSDRGNTGELFF. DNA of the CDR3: TGTGCCAGCAGTGACAGGGGTAACACCGGGGAGCTGTTTTTT.

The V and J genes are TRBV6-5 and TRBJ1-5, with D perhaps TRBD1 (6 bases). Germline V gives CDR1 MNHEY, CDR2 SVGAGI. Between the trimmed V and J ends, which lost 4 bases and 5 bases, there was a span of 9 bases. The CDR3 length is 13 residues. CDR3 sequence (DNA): TGTGCCAGCAGTTTGGACAGCTATCAGCCCCAGCATTTT. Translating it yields CASSLDSYQPQHF.

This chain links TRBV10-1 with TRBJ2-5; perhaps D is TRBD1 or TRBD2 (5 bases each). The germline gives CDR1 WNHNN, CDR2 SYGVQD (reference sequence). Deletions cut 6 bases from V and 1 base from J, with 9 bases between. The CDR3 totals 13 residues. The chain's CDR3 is CASSGGGQETQYF. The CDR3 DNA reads TGCGCCAGCAGCGGTGGGGGCCAAGAGACCCAGTACTTC.

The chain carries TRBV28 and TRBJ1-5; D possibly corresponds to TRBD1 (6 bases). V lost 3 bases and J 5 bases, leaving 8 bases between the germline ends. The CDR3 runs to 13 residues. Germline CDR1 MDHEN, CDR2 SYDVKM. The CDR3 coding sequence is TGTGCCAGCAGTTTGAGGGGGTATCAGCCCCAGCATTTT. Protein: CASSLRGYQPQHF.

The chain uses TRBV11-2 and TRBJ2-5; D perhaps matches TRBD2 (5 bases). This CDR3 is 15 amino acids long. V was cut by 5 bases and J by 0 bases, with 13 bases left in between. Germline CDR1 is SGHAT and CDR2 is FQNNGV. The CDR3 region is CASSTAERYQETQYF. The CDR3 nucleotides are TGTGCCAGCAGCACAGCGGAAAGATACCAAGAGACCCAGTACTTC.

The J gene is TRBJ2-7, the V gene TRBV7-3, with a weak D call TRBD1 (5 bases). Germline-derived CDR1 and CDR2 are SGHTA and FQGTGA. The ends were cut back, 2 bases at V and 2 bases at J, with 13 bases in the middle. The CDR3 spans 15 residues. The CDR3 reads CASSLDSRGPYEQYF. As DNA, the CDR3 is TGTGCCAGCAGCTTAGATTCTAGGGGCCCCTACGAGCAGTACTTC.

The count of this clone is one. The CDR3 reads CASSELAGGYNEQFF. The DNA of the CDR3 is TGTGCCAGCAGTGAACTAGCGGGGGGGTACAATGAGCAGTTCTTC. This chain joins TRBV6-1 and TRBJ2-1; 12 bases agree with TRBD2. J was trimmed by 4 bases and V by 2 bases; bases with no gene match: 0. From germline, CDR1 is MNHNS and CDR2 SASEGT. The CDR3 is 15 amino acids.

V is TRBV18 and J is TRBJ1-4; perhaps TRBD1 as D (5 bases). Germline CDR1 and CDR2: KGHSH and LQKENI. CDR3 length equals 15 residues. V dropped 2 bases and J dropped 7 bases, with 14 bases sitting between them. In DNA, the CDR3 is TGTGCCAGCTCACCAAGGGGAGATTCAAGTGAAAAACTGTTTTTT. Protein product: CASSPRGDSSEKLFF.

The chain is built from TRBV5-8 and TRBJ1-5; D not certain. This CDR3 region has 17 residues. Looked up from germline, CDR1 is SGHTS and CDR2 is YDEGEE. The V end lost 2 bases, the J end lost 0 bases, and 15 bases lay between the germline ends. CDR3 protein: CASSLGRRAYSNQPQHF. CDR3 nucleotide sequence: TGTGCCAGCAGCTTAGGCAGGCGCGCCTATAGCAATCAGCCCCAGCATTTT.

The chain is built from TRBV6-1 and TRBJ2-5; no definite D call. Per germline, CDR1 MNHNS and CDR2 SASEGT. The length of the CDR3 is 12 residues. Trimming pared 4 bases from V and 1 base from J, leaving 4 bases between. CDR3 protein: CASSGLQETQYF. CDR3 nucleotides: TGTGCCAGCAGTGGCCTCCAAGAGACCCAGTACTTC.

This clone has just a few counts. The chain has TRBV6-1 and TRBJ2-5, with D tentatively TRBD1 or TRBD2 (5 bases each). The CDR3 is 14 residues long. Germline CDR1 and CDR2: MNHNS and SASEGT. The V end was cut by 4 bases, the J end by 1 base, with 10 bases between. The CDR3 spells CASSGPGTQETQYF. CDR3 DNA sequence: TGTGCCAGCAGTGGACCGGGGACCCAAGAGACCCAGTACTTC.

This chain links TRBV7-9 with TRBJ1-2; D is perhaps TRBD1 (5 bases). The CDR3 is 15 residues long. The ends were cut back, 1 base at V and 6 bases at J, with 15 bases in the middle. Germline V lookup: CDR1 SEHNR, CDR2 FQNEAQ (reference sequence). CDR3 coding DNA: TGTGCCAGCAGCTTAGGGAACCAGGGTCCCGATGGCTACACCTTC. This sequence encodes CASSLGNQGPDGYTF.

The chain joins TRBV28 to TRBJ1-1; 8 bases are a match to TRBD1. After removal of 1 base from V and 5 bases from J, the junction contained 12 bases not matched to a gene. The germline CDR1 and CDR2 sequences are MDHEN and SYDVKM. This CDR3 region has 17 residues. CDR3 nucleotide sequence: TGTGCCAGCAGTTTATCAGGGGGACAGGTCTTAGGTACTGAAGCTTTCTTT. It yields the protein CASSLSGGQVLGTEAFF. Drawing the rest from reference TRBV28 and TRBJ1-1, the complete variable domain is DVKVTQSSRYLVKRTGEKVFLECVQDMDHENMFWYRQDPGLGLRLIYFSYDVKMKEKGDIPEGYSVSREKKERFSLILESASTNQTSMYLCASSLSGGQVLGTEAFFGQGTRLTVV.

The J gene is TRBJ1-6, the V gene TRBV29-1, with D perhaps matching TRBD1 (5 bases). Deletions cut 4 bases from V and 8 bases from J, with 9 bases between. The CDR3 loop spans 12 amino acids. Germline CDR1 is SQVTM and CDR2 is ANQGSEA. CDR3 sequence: CSVGQGHSPLHF. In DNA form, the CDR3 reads TGCAGCGTTGGTCAGGGTCATTCACCCCTCCACTTT.

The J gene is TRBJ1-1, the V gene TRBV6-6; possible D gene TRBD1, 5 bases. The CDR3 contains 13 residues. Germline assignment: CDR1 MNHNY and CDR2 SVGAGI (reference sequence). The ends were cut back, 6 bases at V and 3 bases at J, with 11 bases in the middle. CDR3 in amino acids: CASRPDRYTEAFF. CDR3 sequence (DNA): TGTGCCAGCAGACCCGACAGATACACTGAAGCTTTCTTT.

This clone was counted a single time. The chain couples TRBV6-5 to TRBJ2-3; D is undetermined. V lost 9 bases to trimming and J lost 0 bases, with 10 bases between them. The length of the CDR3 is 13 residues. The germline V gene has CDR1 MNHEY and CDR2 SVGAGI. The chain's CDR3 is CASRPSSTDTQYF. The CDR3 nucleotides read TGTGCCAGTCGACCCTCGAGCACAGATACGCAGTATTTT.

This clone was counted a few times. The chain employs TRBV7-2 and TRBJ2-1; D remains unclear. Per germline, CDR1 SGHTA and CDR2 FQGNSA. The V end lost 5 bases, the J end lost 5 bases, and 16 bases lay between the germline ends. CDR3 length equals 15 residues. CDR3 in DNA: TGTGCCAGCAGCCCATGGATCCAGACTCACAATGAGCAGTTCTTC. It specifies CASSPWIQTHNEQFF.

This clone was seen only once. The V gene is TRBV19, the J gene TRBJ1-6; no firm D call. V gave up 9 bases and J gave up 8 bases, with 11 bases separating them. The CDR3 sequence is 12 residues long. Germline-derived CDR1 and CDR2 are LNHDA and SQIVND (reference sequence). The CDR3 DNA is TGTGCCAGCGCCCTATCTGATTCACCCCTCCACTTT. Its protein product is CASALSDSPLHF.

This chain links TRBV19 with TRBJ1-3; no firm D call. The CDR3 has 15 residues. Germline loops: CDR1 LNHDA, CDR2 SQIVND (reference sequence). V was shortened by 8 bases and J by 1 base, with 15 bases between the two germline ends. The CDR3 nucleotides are TGTGCCAGTGGTTCGGCGGGTGGATCTGGAAACACCATATATTTT. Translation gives CASGSAGGSGNTIYF.

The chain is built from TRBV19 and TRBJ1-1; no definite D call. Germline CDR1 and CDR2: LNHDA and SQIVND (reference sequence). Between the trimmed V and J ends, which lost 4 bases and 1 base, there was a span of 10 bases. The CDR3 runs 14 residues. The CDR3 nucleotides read TGTGCCAGTAGTACCCGAGACCGGAACACTGAAGCTTTCTTT. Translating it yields CASSTRDRNTEAFF. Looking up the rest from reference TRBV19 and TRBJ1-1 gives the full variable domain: DGGITQSPKYLFRKEGQNVTLSCEQNLNHDAMYWYRQDPGQGLRLIYYSQIVNDFQKGDIAEGYSVSREKKESFPLTVTSAQKNPTAFYLCASSTRDRNTEAFFGQGTRLTVV.

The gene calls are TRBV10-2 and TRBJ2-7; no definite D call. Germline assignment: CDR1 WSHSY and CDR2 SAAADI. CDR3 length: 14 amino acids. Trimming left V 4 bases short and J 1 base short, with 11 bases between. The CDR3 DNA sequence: TGCGCCAGCAGTGCCCGTGGCAGTTCCTACGAGCAGTACGTC. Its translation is CASSARGSSYEQYV.

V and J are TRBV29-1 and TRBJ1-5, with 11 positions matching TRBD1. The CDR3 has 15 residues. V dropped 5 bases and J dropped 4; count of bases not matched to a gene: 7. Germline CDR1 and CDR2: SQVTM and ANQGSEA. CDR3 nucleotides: TGCAGCGTTTCCCAGGGACAGGGGGTGAATCAGCCCCAGCATTTT. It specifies CSVSQGQGVNQPQHF.

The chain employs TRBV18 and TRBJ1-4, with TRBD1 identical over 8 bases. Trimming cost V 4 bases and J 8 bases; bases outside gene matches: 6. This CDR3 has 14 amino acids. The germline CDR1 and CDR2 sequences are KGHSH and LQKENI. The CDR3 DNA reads TGTGCCAGCTCACTGGACAGGGAGTGGGAAAAACTGTTTTTT. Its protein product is CASSLDREWEKLFF.

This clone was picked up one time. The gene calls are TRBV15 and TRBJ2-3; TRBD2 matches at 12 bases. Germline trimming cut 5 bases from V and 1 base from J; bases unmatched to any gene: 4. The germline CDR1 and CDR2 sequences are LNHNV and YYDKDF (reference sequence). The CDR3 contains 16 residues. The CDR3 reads CATSGGLAGRTDTQYF. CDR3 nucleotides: TGTGCCACCAGCGGTGGACTAGCGGGGCGCACAGATACGCAGTATTTT. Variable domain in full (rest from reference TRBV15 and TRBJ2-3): DAMVIQNPRYQVTQFGKPVTLSCSQTLNHNVMYWYQQKSSQAPKLLFHYYDKDFNNEADTPDNFQSRRPNTSFCFLDIRSPGLGDTAMYLCATSGGLAGRTDTQYFGPGTRLTVL.

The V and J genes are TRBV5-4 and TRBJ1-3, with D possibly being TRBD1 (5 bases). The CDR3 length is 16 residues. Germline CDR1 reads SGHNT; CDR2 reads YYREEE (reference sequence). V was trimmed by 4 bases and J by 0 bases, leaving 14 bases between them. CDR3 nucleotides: TGTGCCAGCAGCCGACCCGGGGGGAGCTCTGGAAACACCATATATTTT. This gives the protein CASSRPGGSSGNTIYF.

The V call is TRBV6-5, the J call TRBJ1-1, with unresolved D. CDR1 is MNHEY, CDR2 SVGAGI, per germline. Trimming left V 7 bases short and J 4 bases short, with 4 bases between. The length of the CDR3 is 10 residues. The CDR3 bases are TGTGCCAGCATTGGCACTGAAGCTTTCTTT. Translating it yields CASIGTEAFF.

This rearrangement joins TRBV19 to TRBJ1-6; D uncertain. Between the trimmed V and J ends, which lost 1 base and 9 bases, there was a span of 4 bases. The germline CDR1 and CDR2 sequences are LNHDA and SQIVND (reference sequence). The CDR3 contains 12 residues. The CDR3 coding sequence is TGTGCCAGTAGTATAGTCGGTTCACCCCTCCACTTT. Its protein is CASSIVGSPLHF.

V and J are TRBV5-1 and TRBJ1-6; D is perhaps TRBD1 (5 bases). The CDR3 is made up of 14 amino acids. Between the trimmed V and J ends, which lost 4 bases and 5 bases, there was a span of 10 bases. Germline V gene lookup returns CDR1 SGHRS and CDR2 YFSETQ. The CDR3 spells CASSPGLNNSPLHF. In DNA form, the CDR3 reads TGCGCCAGCAGCCCGGGACTAAATAATTCACCCCTCCACTTT. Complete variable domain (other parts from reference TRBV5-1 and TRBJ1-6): KAGVTQTPRYLIKTRGQQVTLSCSPISGHRSVSWYQQTPGQGLQFLFEYFSETQRNKGNFPGRFSGRQFSNSRSEMNVSTLELGDSALYLCASSPGLNNSPLHFGNGTRLTVT.

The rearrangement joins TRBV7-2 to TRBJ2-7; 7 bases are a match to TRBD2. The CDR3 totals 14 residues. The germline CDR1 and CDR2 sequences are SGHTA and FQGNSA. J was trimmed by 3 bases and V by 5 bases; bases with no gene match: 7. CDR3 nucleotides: TGTGCCAGCAGCACCCCGGGGGGTTACTACGAGCAGTACTTC. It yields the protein CASSTPGGYYEQYF. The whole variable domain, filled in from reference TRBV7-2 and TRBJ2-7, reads GAGVSQSPSNKVTEKGKDVELRCDPISGHTALYWYRQSLGQGLEFLIYFQGNSAPDKSGLPSDRFSAERTGGSVSTLTIQRTQQEDSAVYLCASSTPGGYYEQYFGPGTRLTVT.

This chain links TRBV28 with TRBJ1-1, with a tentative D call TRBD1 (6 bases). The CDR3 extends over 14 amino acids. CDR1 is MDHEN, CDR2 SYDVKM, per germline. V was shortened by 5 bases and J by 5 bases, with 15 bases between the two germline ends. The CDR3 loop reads CASSLHGRGTEAFF. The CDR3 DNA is TGTGCCAGCAGTCTACACGGAAGGGGGACTGAAGCTTTCTTT.

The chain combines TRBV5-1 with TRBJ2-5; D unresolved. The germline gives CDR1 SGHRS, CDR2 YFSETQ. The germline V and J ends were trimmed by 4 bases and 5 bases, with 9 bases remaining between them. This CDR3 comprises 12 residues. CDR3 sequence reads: CASSQVGETQYF. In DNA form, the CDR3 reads TGCGCCAGCAGCCAGGTGGGGGAGACCCAGTACTTC.